The entry below gives a single T cell receptor (beta chain) sequence along with its context. The antigen this receptor binds is unknown. Base-call qualities are not available, and no considerably larger clone is one nucleotide away. The data were obtained in a study of blood T cell repertoires in COVID-19 (dated by TCRdb to the early 2020s). General notes on the study: Collaborator samples came from the United States, Italy and Spain and covered acute and convalescent phases of COVID-19. A freely available public database, intended as a resource for researchers studying the immune response to SARS-CoV-2, is where the repertoires were released. HLA class I and class II types, where available, came from metadata supplied by the sample provider rather than from assay-based typing. Sample metadata almost always included a de-identified subject ID, COVID-19 status, age in years and sex. Subjects who had been exposed to COVID-19, were actively infected with it, or had recovered from it provided the deeply sampled blood TCRbeta repertoires that made up the dataset. Samples were obtained from the ongoing ImmuneRACE study (first 160 participants) and from 1,254 subjects provided by 6 global collaborators. The prospective study material was composed of cDNA or gDNA derived from T cells, B-cell-depleted T cells, or PBMCs.

What the work shows at the level of the full study, not this receptor alone: Clinical and demographic metadata were provided uncurated, with the amount varying by source and participant.

Its CDR3 holds 16 amino acids, cysteine through phenylalanine. The entry retains the CDR3 DNA only, 48 bases that are in frame from base 1. At the junction V is shortened by 1 base and J by 3 bases, with 16 bases in between. The CDR1 and CDR2 encoded by the germline V gene are SGHTA and FQGNSA. The collaborating institutions used their own protocols to collect whole blood in K2EDTA tubes. For TCRbeta analysis, collaborators shipped samples as frozen whole blood, isolated PBMCs, or DNA extracted from either of those sample types. TCRbeta CDR3 regions were amplified from genomic DNA using the immunoSEQ Assay, a bias-controlled multiplex PCR. Concerning the study's data processing: Nucleated cell counts per sample were estimated from amplification of reference gene primers within the assay. Sequence reads were collapsed and filtered to measure the absolute abundance of every unique TCRbeta CDR3 rearrangement. Productive Simpson clonality was computed per sample as the square root of Simpson's diversity index over productive rearrangements. TCRdb mirrors the immuneACCESS table, restricted to in-frame sequences. Some clones are absent from its copies; in checked studies, under half trace to an unresolved V gene, and the reason for the others is unknown. For V, J and clone size, that table is used; D and trimming come from the DNA. The sample includes hundreds of thousands of clones, with 84% observed a single time. The ten most abundant clones make up about a sixth of the sample.

Sequenced sample: peripheral blood. This sequence was found in an elderly woman with active or convalescent COVID-19. The rearrangement combines TRBV7-2 with TRBJ2-7; no D gene can be assigned with confidence. The nucleotide sequence is given as TGTGCCAGCAGCTTAGGGAACAGACCCTCCCGCTACGAGCAGTACTTC. This yields the protein CASSLGNRPSRYEQYF.